Each of the 14 T cell receptor beta chains below was sequenced from the same sample in a study of blood T cell repertoires in COVID-19. The repertoire was sequenced with immunoSEQ multiplex PCR; TCRdb's copy has only in-frame clones and lacks some. The table lists around 200,000 clones, around 86% of them singletons. Material for sequencing was peripheral blood. Receptors were obtained from a human donor in a cohort sampled during active COVID-19.

The chain combines TRBV18 with TRBJ1-5; 9 bases fit TRBD1. Germline trimming cut 3 bases from V and 6 bases from J; bases unmatched to any gene: 12. Germline lookup yields CDR1 KGHSH and CDR2 LQKENI. The CDR3 totals 17 residues. For the CDR3, the DNA is TGTGCCAGCTCACCCCCGGGACAGGGAAGATTCGGTCAGCCCCAGCATTTT. Residues: CASSPPGQGRFGQPQHF.

The chain couples TRBV5-4 to TRBJ2-3; 7 bases line up with TRBD2. V lost 0 bases to trimming and J lost 2 bases; unmatched junction nucleotides: 3. The germline gives CDR1 SGHNT, CDR2 YYREEE (reference sequence). CDR3 length: 15 amino acids. The CDR3 DNA reads TGTGCCAGCAGCTTGGCAAGCGGGACCACAGATACGCAGTATTTT. This encodes CASSLASGTTDTQYF.

This rearrangement joins TRBV6-5 to TRBJ1-5; 7 nucleotides align to TRBD1. This CDR3 is built from 14 residues. The germline V gene has CDR1 MNHEY and CDR2 SVGAGI. V was clipped by 6 bases and J by 3 bases; unmatched bases: 5. CDR3 loop: CASSPDRSNQPQHF. The CDR3, as DNA: TGTGCCAGCAGCCCGGACAGGTCCAATCAGCCCCAGCATTTT.

J is TRBJ1-1 and V is TRBV5-6; no definite D call. The CDR3 covers 14 residues. V lost 4 bases and J lost 0, with 10 bases in between. Germline V gene lookup returns CDR1 SGHDT and CDR2 YYEEEE. Written as DNA, the CDR3 is TGTGCCAGCAGCCCGTTGACTGTGAACACTGAAGCTTTCTTT. It yields the protein CASSPLTVNTEAFF. The entire variable domain, with the rest obtained from reference TRBV5-6 and TRBJ1-1, is as follows: DAGVTQSPTHLIKTRGQQVTLRCSPKSGHDTVSWYQQALGQGPQFIFQYYEEEERQRGNFPDRFSGHQFPNYSSELNVNALLLGDSALYLCASSPLTVNTEAFFGQGTRLTVV.

The chain uses TRBV5-4 and TRBJ2-5; 16 bases are shared with TRBD2. CDR1 SGHNT and CDR2 YYREEE come from the germline V gene (reference sequence). The V segment lost 6 bases and the J segment 5 bases; nucleotides outside the gene matches: 16. This CDR3 is 19 amino acids long. This chain's CDR3 is CASTFLGLAGGPREETQYF. Here the CDR3 DNA reads TGTGCCAGCACTTTCCTGGGACTAGCGGGAGGGCCTCGTGAGGAGACCCAGTACTTC.

The rearrangement links TRBV5-4 to TRBJ1-1, with unresolved D. The CDR3 is made up of 14 amino acids. Germline loops: CDR1 SGHNT, CDR2 YYREEE (reference sequence). V was trimmed by 0 bases and J by 4 bases, leaving 10 bases between them. The CDR3 sequence: CASSLGLSSTEAFF. For the CDR3, the DNA is TGTGCCAGCAGCTTGGGCCTCTCCAGCACTGAAGCTTTCTTT.

This clone came up a few times. This chain connects TRBV30 to TRBJ2-7, with TRBD2 as a possible D gene (5 bases). This CDR3 spans 13 amino acids. Trimming took off 2 bases at V and 3 bases at J, with 11 bases between the two ends. CDR1 is GTSNPN, CDR2 SVGIG, per germline (reference sequence). The CDR3 DNA follows: TGTGCCTGGAGTTCCGGGATTAACTACGAGCAGTACTTC. The encoded protein is CAWSSGINYEQYF.

The rearrangement uses TRBV27 and TRBJ1-1; 7 bases map to TRBD1. Germline loops: CDR1 MNHEY, CDR2 SMNVEV (reference sequence). This CDR3 has 15 amino acids. V gave up 5 bases and J gave up 1 base; unmatched junction bases: 7. The CDR3 is CASSPRQGWNTEAFF. The CDR3 nucleotides read TGTGCCAGCAGTCCTCGACAGGGATGGAACACTGAAGCTTTCTTT.

This clone is a singleton in its sample. The chain has TRBV4-3 and TRBJ2-5, with 12 positions matching TRBD1. V shed 4 bases and J 1 base; nucleotides not matched to a gene: 4. Germline assignment: CDR1 LGHNA and CDR2 YSLEER. The CDR3 contains 16 residues. The CDR3 loop is CASSLGTGGSQETQYF. The CDR3 nucleotides are TGCGCCAGCAGCCTCGGGACAGGGGGCTCCCAAGAGACCCAGTACTTC.

The chain uses TRBV2 and TRBJ2-7, with TRBD2 as a possible D gene (7 bases). In germline, CDR1 is SNHLY, CDR2 FYNNEI. There are 13 residues in the CDR3. The V gene lost 3 bases and the J gene lost 7 bases, with 13 bases spanning the gap. The CDR3 loop reads CASSDGGRGEQYF. DNA of the CDR3: TGTGCCAGCAGTGACGGGGGGCGAGGGGAGCAGTACTTC.

The chain couples TRBV7-9 to TRBJ2-3; no clear D. This CDR3 spans 15 amino acids. The V end was cut by 6 bases, the J end by 2 bases, with 15 bases between. In germline, CDR1 is SEHNR, CDR2 FQNEAQ (reference sequence). The CDR3, as DNA: TGTGCCAGCAGACTCGACTGGCGAGACACAGATACGCAGTATTTT. This codes for CASRLDWRDTDTQYF.

This clone was counted a single time. The chain links TRBV6-4 to TRBJ2-3; D is unresolved. There are 16 residues in the CDR3. Trimming cost V 0 bases and J 0 bases, with 10 bases left between them. Germline loops: CDR1 MRHNA, CDR2 SNTAGT. CDR3 in DNA: TGTGCCAGCAGTGACTCTGACTCTGCTAGCACAGATACGCAGTATTTT. This sequence encodes CASSDSDSASTDTQYF.

J is TRBJ2-3 and V is TRBV30; a possible D gene is TRBD2 (6 bases). This CDR3 contains 14 residues. Trimming left V 2 bases short and J 4 bases short, with 13 bases between. The V gene's germline CDR1 is GTSNPN and CDR2 SVGIG (reference sequence). The DNA for the CDR3 is TGTGCCTGGAGTTACGGCGGGATGTCAGATACGCAGTATTTT. Its translation: CAWSYGGMSDTQYF.

The chain links TRBV30 to TRBJ1-2, with D uncertain. Trimming pared 0 bases from V and 4 bases from J, leaving 9 bases between. Germline V gene lookup returns CDR1 GTSNPN and CDR2 SVGIG (reference sequence). There are 13 residues in the CDR3. CDR3 residues: CAWSVVEGYGYTF. The CDR3 bases are TGTGCCTGGAGTGTAGTTGAGGGCTATGGCTACACCTTC.